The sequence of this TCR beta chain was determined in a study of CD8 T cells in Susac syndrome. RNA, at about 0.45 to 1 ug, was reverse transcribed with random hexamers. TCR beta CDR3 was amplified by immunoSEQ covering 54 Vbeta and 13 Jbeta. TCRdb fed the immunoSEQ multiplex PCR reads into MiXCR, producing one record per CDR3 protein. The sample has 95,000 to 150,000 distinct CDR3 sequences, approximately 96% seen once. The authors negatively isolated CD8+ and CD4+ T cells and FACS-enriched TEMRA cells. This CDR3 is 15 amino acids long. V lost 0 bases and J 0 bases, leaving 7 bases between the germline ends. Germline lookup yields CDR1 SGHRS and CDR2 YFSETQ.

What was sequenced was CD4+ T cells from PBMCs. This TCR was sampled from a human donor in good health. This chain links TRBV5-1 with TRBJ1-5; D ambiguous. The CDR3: CASSLEGISNQPQHF. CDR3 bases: TGCGCCAGCAGCTTGGAGGGAATTAGCAATCAGCCCCAGCATTTT.